This TCR beta chain is drawn from a study of T-cell reconstitution after alpha-beta-depleted transplantation in children. TCRbeta library construction was performed incorporating unique molecular identifiers. TCRdb used MiXCR to reprocess the PCR reads, holding one entry per CDR3 protein. The table has 500,000 or so distinct CDR3 sequences, over 25% seen once. From germline, CDR1 is LGHDT and CDR2 YNNKEL (reference sequence). The CDR3 loop spans 18 amino acids. Trimming removed 0 bases from V and 1 base from J; junction bases left unmatched: 8. This clonotype was sampled from a human donor who donated a stem cell graft to a child with aplastic anemia. Sequenced material: PBMCs from the stem cell graft donor, taken from the stem cell graft. The chain is built from TRBV3-1 and TRBJ2-5; 10 bases map to TRBD2. CDR3 sequence reads: CASSQDQSGRVSQETQYF. The CDR3 DNA reads as TGTGCCAGCAGCCAAGATCAAAGCGGGAGGGTCTCCCAAGAGACCCAGTACTTC.